This T cell receptor beta chain was obtained from a study of blood T cells in healthy people across ages. Study-level results: Per million T cells, TCR beta diversity dropped roughly linearly as age increased.

As to this clonotype: Its matching antigen is unknown.

Using a J-beta primer mix together with a sample-barcoded 5' primer, a second PCR was run for roughly 7 to 12 cycles. The template-switch adaptor, which had 12 random nucleotides, put a tag on each cDNA molecule. TCRdb itself ran the 5' RACE reads through MiXCR, one entry per CDR3 protein. Among 450,000 to 700,000 distinct CDR3 sequences listed, 27% were seen once. Germline V CDR1 and CDR2: SNHLY, FYNNEI. The V and J ends lost 7 bases and 2 bases respectively, with 7 bases between them. The CDR3 runs to 12 residues. This sequence joins TRBV2 and TRBJ2-3; no clear D. The sequence was collected from a woman in her sixties or seventies in good health. The sample consisted of blood. CDR3 sequence (DNA): TGTGCCAGCACCCTGGTCACAGATACGCAGTATTTT. Translation: CASTLVTDTQYF. Full variable domain (rest looked up from reference TRBV2 and TRBJ2-3): EPEVTQTPSHQVTQMGQEVILRCVPISNHLYFYWYRQILGQKVEFLVSFYNNEISEKSEIFDDQFSVERPDGSNFTLKIRSTKLEDSAMYFCASTLVTDTQYFGPGTRLTVL.